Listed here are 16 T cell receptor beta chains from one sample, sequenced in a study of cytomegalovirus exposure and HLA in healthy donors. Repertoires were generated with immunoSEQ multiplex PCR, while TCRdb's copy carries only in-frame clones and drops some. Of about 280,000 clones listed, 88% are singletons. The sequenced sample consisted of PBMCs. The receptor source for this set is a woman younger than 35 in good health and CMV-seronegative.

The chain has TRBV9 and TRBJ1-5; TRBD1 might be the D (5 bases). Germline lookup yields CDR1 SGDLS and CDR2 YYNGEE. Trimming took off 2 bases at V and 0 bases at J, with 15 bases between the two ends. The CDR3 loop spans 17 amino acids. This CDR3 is CASSVGQGPYSNQPQHF. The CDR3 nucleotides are TGTGCCAGCAGCGTGGGGCAGGGCCCGTATAGCAATCAGCCCCAGCATTTT.

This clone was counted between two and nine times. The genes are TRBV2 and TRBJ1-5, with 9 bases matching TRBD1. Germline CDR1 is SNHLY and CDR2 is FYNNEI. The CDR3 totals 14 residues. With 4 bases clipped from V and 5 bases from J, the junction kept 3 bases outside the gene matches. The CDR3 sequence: CASSAGQGHQPQHF. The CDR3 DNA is TGTGCCAGCAGTGCGGGACAGGGCCATCAGCCCCAGCATTTT.

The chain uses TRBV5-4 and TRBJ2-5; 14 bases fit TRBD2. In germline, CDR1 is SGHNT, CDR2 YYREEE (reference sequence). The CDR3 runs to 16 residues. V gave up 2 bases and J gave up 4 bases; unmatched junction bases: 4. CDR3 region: CASSFGTSGRRETQYF. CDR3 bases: TGTGCCAGCAGCTTTGGGACTAGCGGGAGACGAGAGACCCAGTACTTC.

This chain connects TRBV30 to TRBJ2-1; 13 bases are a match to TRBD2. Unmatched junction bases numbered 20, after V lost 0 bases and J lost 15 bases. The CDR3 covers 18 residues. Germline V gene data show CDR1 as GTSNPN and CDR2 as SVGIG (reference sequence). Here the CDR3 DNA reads TGTGCCTGGAGTGTGGGCAACCCGGGACTAGCGGGACCCCGACCAATGTTCTTC. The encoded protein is CAWSVGNPGLAGPRPMFF.

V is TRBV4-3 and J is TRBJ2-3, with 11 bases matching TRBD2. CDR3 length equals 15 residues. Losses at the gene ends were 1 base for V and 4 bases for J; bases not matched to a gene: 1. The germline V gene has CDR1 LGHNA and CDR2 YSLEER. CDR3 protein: CASSQGGLAADTQYF. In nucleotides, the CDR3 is TGCGCCAGCAGCCAAGGGGGACTAGCGGCAGATACGCAGTATTTT.

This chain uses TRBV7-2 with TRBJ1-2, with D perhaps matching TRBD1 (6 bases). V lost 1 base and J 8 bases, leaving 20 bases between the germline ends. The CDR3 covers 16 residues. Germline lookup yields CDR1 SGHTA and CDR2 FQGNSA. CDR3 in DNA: TGTGCCAGCAGCTTAGAGGTAGCCAGGGGTCATGGGGGCTACACCTTC. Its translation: CASSLEVARGHGGYTF.

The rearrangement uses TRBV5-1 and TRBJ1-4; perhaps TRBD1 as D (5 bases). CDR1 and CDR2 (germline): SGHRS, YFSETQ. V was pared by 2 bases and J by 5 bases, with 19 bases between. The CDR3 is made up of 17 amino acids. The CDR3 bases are TGCGCCAGCAGCTTTGGTGCCCAGACAGTGGGAAATGAAAAACTGTTTTTT. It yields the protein CASSFGAQTVGNEKLFF.

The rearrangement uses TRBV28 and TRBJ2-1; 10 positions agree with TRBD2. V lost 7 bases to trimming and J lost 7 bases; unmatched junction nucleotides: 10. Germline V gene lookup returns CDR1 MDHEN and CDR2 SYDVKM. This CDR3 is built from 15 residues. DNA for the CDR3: TGTGCCAGCATTCGGCTAGCGGGAGATAGGAATGAGCAGTTCTTC. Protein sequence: CASIRLAGDRNEQFF.

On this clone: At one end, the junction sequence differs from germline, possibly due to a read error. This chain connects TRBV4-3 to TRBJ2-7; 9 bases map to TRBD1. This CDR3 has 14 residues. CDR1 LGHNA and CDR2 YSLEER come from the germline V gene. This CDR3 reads CASSQFWGRDRVFF. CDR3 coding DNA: TGCGCCAGCAGCCAATTTTGGGGCCGGGACAGGGTTTTTTTC.

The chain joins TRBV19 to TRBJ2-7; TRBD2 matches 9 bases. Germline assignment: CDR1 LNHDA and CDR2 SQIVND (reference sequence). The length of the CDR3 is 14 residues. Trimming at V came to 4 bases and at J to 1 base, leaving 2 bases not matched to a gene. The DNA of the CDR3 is TGTGCCAGTAGTAGAGGACTAGCGTCCTACGAGCAGTACTTC. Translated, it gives CASSRGLASYEQYF.

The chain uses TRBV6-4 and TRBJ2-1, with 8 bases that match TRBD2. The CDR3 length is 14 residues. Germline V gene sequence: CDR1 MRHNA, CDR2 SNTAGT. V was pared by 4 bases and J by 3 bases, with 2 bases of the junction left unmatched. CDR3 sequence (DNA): TGTGCCAGCAGTGCGGCGGGAGGCTACAATGAGCAGTTCTTC. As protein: CASSAAGGYNEQFF.

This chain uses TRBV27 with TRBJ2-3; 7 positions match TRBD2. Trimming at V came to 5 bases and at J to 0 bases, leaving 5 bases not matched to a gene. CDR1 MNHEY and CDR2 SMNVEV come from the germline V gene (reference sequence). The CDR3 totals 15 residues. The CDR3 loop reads CASSPRAGSTDTQYF. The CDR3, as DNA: TGTGCCAGCAGTCCTCGAGCGGGGAGCACAGATACGCAGTATTTT.

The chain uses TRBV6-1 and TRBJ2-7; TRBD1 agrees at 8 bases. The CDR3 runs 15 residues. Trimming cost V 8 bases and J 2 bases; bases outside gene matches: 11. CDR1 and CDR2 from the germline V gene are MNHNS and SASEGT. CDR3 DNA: TGTGCCAGCGGAATAGACAGGGGTTCAGCCTACGAGCAGTACTTC. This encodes CASGIDRGSAYEQYF.

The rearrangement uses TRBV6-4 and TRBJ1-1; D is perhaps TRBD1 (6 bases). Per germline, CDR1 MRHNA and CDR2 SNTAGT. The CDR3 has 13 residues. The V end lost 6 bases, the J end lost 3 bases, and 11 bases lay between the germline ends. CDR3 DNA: TGTGCCAGCAGGGAGGACAGCCACACTGAAGCTTTCTTT. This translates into CASREDSHTEAFF.

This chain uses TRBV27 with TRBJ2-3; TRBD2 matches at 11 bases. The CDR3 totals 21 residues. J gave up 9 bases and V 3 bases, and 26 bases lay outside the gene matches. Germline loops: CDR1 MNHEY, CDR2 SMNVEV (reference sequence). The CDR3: CASSFSGRVSPQSTGMDTQYF. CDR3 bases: TGTGCCAGCAGTTTTAGCGGGAGGGTTTCCCCCCAGTCAACGGGTATGGACACGCAGTATTTT.

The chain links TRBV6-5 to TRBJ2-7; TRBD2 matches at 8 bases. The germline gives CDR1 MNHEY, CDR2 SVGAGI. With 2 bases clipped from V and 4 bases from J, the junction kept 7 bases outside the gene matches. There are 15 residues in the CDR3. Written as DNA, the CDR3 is TGTGCCAGCAGTTACGTAACGGGAGGGCCGTACGAGCAGTACTTC. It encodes CASSYVTGGPYEQYF.